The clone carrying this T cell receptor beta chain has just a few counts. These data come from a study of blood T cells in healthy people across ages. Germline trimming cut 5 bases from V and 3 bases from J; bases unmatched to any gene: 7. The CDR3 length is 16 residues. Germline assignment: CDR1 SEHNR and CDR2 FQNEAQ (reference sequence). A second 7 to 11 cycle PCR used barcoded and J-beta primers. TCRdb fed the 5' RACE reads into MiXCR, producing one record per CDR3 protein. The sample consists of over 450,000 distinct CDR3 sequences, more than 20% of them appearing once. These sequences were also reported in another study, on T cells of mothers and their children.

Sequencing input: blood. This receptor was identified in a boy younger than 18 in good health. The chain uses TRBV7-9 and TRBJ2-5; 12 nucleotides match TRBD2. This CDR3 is CASSQTSGGLKETQYF. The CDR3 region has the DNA TGTGCCAGCAGCCAGACTAGCGGGGGACTTAAAGAGACCCAGTACTTC.